This TCR beta chain was captured in a study of CD8 T cells in ankylosing spondylitis. For this clonotype: The antigen remains unidentified.

Preparation of TCR beta libraries was done by quantitative 5'-RACE with molecular barcodes. TCRdb independently ran MiXCR on the 5' RACE reads; one entry per CDR3 protein. This sample has a few hundred thousand distinct CDR3 sequences; approximately 20% occur once, and the top ten carry about 15%. J was trimmed by 0 bases and V by 1 base; bases with no gene match: 1. Germline loops: CDR1 MNHEY, CDR2 SVGAGI. This CDR3 is 15 amino acids long. Study-level results: Several of the motif variants were reported before in synovial fluid and blood from reactive arthritis. According to the report, clones linked to the disease were significantly enriched in matched synovial fluid samples taken from ankylosing spondylitis patients. Characteristic, it appeared, of ankylosing spondylitis blood was a TCR beta motif of eight highly homologous variants.

The sequenced sample consisted of blood, either unsorted or a sorted T cell fraction (not recorded which). The chain uses TRBV6-5 and TRBJ2-5; 8 bases match TRBD1. This TCR came from a male donor with ankylosing spondylitis. CDR3 DNA: TGTGCCAGCAGTTACTACAGGGGGGACCAAGAGACCCAGTACTTC. It encodes CASSYYRGDQETQYF.